This TCR beta chain was sequenced during a study of T cells in localized non-small cell lung cancer (dated by TCRdb to 2018 to 2020). At the level of the whole study: The study examined T cell repertoires in approximately 240 patients with early-stage NSCLC and compared tumors with uninvolved tumor-adjacent lungs. Of the NSCLC patients, over 120 were male and approximately 110 were female, and the mean age was approximately 64 years. All 240 or so NSCLC patients in the cohort were treatment-naive and had localized lung tumors that were resected.

What the study reported, not specific to this receptor: Longer overall survival was associated with higher blood T cell density, whereas shorter survival was associated with higher adjacent-lung clonality. Because multi-region sequencing of the tumors was not done, intratumor heterogeneity could not be ruled out. Because of the exploratory design, TCR variables were selected using unadjusted p-values without false-discovery rate correction. Uninvolved tumor-adjacent lung showed the highest T cell clonality, higher than tumor, which suggests more focused antigenic responses in the adjacent lung. Of the top 100 tumor clones, a median of roughly 57 were detected in paired uninvolved adjacent lung; 28 were also among that lung's top 100.

As to this clone: Which antigen it targets is not known. No base qualities exist here, and no much larger clone lies one base off it.

The immunoSEQ Assay was used to sequence TCR beta CDR3 regions from DNA. As for how the authors treated the data: To compute T cell density, TCR beta template counts were normalized to usable DNA, which was estimated by amplifying housekeeping genes. Richness was estimated using the preseqR package, with extrapolation to 400,000 templates for PBMC samples and to 120,000 templates for tissue samples. Clonality was calculated as one minus Pielou's evenness. Differential abundance testing on productive amino-acid clonotypes, with a minimum total count of 5 and an alpha of 0.1, was used to identify tissue-enriched TCRs. Repertoire overlap between compartments was quantified with the Jaccard Index and Morisita Overlap Index. GLIPH grouped TCR beta CDR3s together with public tetramer-defined viral CDR3s, and a viral motif had to include at least three viral sequences and also show V-gene enrichment. TCRdb retrieved this table from immuneACCESS and kept in-frame rearrangements only. Not all clones are present; in checked studies, unresolved V genes account for under half, and no reason is known for the remainder. D and trimming were read from the DNA, whereas the V and J calls and clone size are those reported in that table. For this sample there are tens of thousands of clones; about 88% appear just once. Of the sample, approximately 6.4% is held by the ten largest clones.

At diagnosis, peripheral blood, uninvolved tumor-adjacent lung and tumor were collected and stored as a combination of fresh-frozen and FFPE material. For TCR repertoire profiling, blood samples were analyzed as peripheral blood mononuclear cells. The V end gives up 4 bases and the J end 5 bases, leaving 10 bases in the junction not matched to a gene. CDR1 and CDR2, per the germline V gene, are MGHRA and YSYEKL. Taken from cysteine to phenylalanine, the CDR3 has 15 residues. CDR3 DNA is the only sequence kept; it has 45 bases, read in frame from the first base. The clonotype comes from a woman aged 18 to 49 with stage III lung adenocarcinoma. The V gene is TRBV4-1 and the J gene is TRBJ2-5, and 7 junctional nucleotides match TRBD2. Sequencing used peripheral blood, obtained before any cancer treatment. The bases read TGCGCCAGCAGCCCCCTGGGGGAGGGCGTGGAGACCCAGTACTTC. Its protein product is CASSPLGEGVETQYF.